Presented here are 21 T cell receptor beta chains from one specimen sequenced in a study of radiation and T cells in renal cell carcinoma. Time point: blood 4 weeks post-SBRT, at nephrectomy. The treatment is: 15 Gy SBRT to primary tumor, nephrectomy 4 weeks later. Sequencing was performed with immunoSEQ multiplex PCR; in TCRdb, only in-frame clones are kept and a portion is missing. This sample has 90,000 to 100,000 clones, with 84% found just once. The material sequenced was blood, taken from a patient whose treatment included radiotherapy and nephrectomy. The receptor set was obtained from a man in his fifties or sixties with renal cell carcinoma.

The rearrangement joins TRBV4-3 to TRBJ1-2; D is unclear. Trimming shortened V by 0 bases and J by 5 bases, and 10 bases separated the two germline ends. The CDR3 consists of 14 residues. Germline V gene data show CDR1 as LGHNA and CDR2 as YSLEER. The CDR3 reads CASSQDTAEYGYTF. The CDR3 nucleotides are TGCGCCAGCAGCCAAGATACGGCAGAATATGGCTACACCTTC.

V gene TRBV30 combines with J gene TRBJ2-1; 13 positions agree with TRBD2. Germline loops: CDR1 GTSNPN, CDR2 SVGIG (reference sequence). V shed 6 bases, J shed 7 bases, and the junction held 18 bases outside the gene matches. The CDR3 length is 18 residues. Here the CDR3 DNA reads TGTGCCTGTCCGGGACACACACTAGCGGGAGGGCCAGGGAATGAGCAGTTCTTC. Translation: CACPGHTLAGGPGNEQFF.

The chain employs TRBV6-1 and TRBJ2-3; no clear D gene. V shed 3 bases and J shed 4 bases, with 8 bases lying between them. The CDR3 runs to 13 residues. The V gene's germline CDR1 is MNHNS and CDR2 SASEGT. The CDR3 nucleotides are TGTGCCAGCAGTGATGTGGGCGCAGATACGCAGTATTTT. It codes for CASSDVGADTQYF.

The V and J genes are TRBV5-1 and TRBJ2-3; D is ambiguous. The V gene's germline CDR1 is SGHRS and CDR2 YFSETQ. V dropped 0 bases and J dropped 1 base, with 9 bases sitting between them. This CDR3 is built from 15 residues. For the CDR3, the DNA is TGCGCCAGCAGCTTGGCGGCCACCCGCACAGATACGCAGTATTTT. Amino acid sequence: CASSLAATRTDTQYF.

A few counts support this clone. This rearrangement joins TRBV7-9 to TRBJ2-1; TRBD2 matches at 9 bases. CDR1 SEHNR and CDR2 FQNEAQ come from the germline V gene (reference sequence). The V segment lost 5 bases and the J segment 0 bases; nucleotides outside the gene matches: 14. The CDR3 sequence is 19 residues long. CDR3 sequence (DNA): TGTGCCAGCAGCATTCCCGGGACTAGCATATCATACTCCTACAATGAGCAGTTCTTC. It encodes CASSIPGTSISYSYNEQFF.

The chain has TRBV10-1 and TRBJ2-1; a weak D match, TRBD2 (6 bases). Trimming left V 2 bases short and J 10 bases short, with 15 bases between. Germline V gives CDR1 WNHNN, CDR2 SYGVQD (reference sequence). The CDR3 extends over 14 amino acids. The CDR3 sequence is CASSEEVGRNEQFF. The CDR3 region has the DNA TGCGCCAGCAGTGAGGAGGTGGGGAGGAACGAGCAGTTCTTC.

This clone came up once. The rearrangement links TRBV7-9 to TRBJ2-1; 11 bases map to TRBD2. The CDR3 is 15 residues long. The germline CDR1 and CDR2 sequences are SEHNR and FQNEAQ (reference sequence). V shed 5 bases and J 2 bases; nucleotides not matched to a gene: 2. CDR3 DNA sequence: TGTGCCAGCAGCCATAGCGGGAGGGCCTACAATGAGCAGTTCTTC. This codes for CASSHSGRAYNEQFF.

This chain links TRBV5-1 with TRBJ1-1, with 9 bases matching TRBD1. CDR1 is SGHRS and CDR2 is YFSETQ in the germline V gene. This CDR3 is built from 16 residues. J was trimmed by 5 bases and V by 4 bases; bases with no gene match: 12. The CDR3: CASSGPGTGRGTEAFF. The CDR3 nucleotides read TGCGCCAGCAGCGGACCGGGGACAGGGCGAGGGACTGAAGCTTTCTTT.

The chain couples TRBV5-4 to TRBJ1-1; D is ambiguous. The V and J ends lost 3 bases and 4 bases respectively, with 7 bases between them. The CDR3 runs to 12 residues. Per the germline V gene, CDR1 is SGHNT and CDR2 is YYREEE (reference sequence). For the CDR3, the DNA is TGTGCCAGCAGCTATACCGGCACTGAAGCTTTCTTT. Protein product: CASSYTGTEAFF.

CDR3 nucleotides: TGCAGCGTTGCCTCCGGGACAGGGGTGGAGCAGTTCTTC. Its protein product is CSVASGTGVEQFF. This chain connects TRBV29-1 to TRBJ2-1; 10 bases agree with TRBD1. J gave up 10 bases and V 4 bases, and 7 bases lay outside the gene matches. The CDR3 length is 13 residues. CDR1 is SQVTM and CDR2 is ANQGSEA in the germline V gene.

The chain uses TRBV30 and TRBJ2-7, with a tentative D call TRBD2 (5 bases). V gave up 1 base and J gave up 0 bases, with 7 bases separating them. The CDR3 length is 13 residues. CDR1 is GTSNPN, CDR2 SVGIG, per germline (reference sequence). The CDR3 DNA sequence: TGTGCCTGGAGTGGAGGGCTCTCCTACGAGCAGTACTTC. Translated, it gives CAWSGGLSYEQYF. Supplemented by reference TRBV30 and TRBJ2-7, the full variable domain reads SQTIHQWPATLVQPVGSPLSLECTVEGTSNPNLYWYRQAAGRGLQLLFYSVGIGQISSEVPQNLSASRPQDRQFILSSKKLLLSDSGFYLCAWSGGLSYEQYFGPGTRLTVT.

The V call is TRBV9, the J call TRBJ2-2; D call uncertain. Trimming shortened V by 0 bases and J by 0 bases, and 3 bases separated the two germline ends. The CDR3 contains 14 residues. Germline assignment: CDR1 SGDLS and CDR2 YYNGEE. This CDR3 reads CASSVVPNTGELFF. CDR3 nucleotide sequence: TGTGCCAGCAGCGTAGTCCCGAACACCGGGGAGCTGTTTTTT.

The rearrangement uses TRBV6-5 and TRBJ2-7; D remains unclear. The CDR3 length is 12 residues. Trimming took 2 bases from V and 3 from J, leaving 5 bases between them. CDR1 is MNHEY, CDR2 SVGAGI, per germline. The chain's CDR3 is CASSYGNYEQYF. For the CDR3, the DNA is TGTGCCAGCAGTTACGGGAACTACGAGCAGTACTTC.

The rearrangement joins TRBV6-5 to TRBJ2-7; D is unresolved. V was clipped by 2 bases and J by 1 base, with 9 bases between them. CDR3 size: 14 residues. CDR1 and CDR2 (germline): MNHEY, SVGAGI. The CDR3 DNA sequence: TGTGCCAGCAGTTACGCTAGGATTTCCTACGAGCAGTACTTC. Its translation is CASSYARISYEQYF.

The gene calls are TRBV5-4 and TRBJ2-1; perhaps TRBD2 as D (5 bases). With 5 bases removed from V and 6 bases from J, the gap between germline ends came to 18 bases. This CDR3 is 15 amino acids long. CDR1 and CDR2 (germline): SGHNT, YYREEE (reference sequence). The CDR3 loop reads CASSIKLGESNEQFF. The CDR3 coding sequence is TGTGCCAGCAGTATTAAACTAGGAGAGAGCAATGAGCAGTTCTTC.

The genes are TRBV5-1 and TRBJ2-7; 11 nucleotides agree with TRBD2. Germline CDR1 is SGHRS and CDR2 is YFSETQ. The V and J ends lost 0 bases and 2 bases, in that order; junction bases with no gene match: 10. There are 18 residues in the CDR3. Here the CDR3 reads CASSLESGTSGGAYEQYF. CDR3 nucleotides: TGCGCCAGCAGCTTGGAGTCCGGGACTAGCGGAGGGGCCTACGAGCAGTACTTC.

The chain has TRBV5-1 and TRBJ2-2; TRBD2 might be the D (6 bases). The CDR3 runs to 17 residues. V lost 3 bases and J 2 bases, leaving 17 bases between the germline ends. Germline-derived CDR1 and CDR2 are SGHRS and YFSETQ. The CDR3, as DNA: TGCGCCAGCAGCTCGGGGGACTCGCTTAAAAACACCGGGGAGCTGTTTTTT. Protein: CASSSGDSLKNTGELFF.

This clone was picked up a small number of times. The J gene is TRBJ2-2, the V gene TRBV27; 12 bases fit TRBD2. The germline gives CDR1 MNHEY, CDR2 SMNVEV (reference sequence). V trimming: 11 bases; J trimming: 6 bases; junction bases outside the gene matches: 7. The CDR3 is 14 residues long. The CDR3 DNA is TGTGCCTGCCGGACTAGCGGGATCGCCGGGGAGCTGTTTTTT. Translated, it gives CACRTSGIAGELFF.

J is TRBJ1-2 and V is TRBV27, with D unclear. This CDR3 has 16 residues. Germline-derived CDR1 and CDR2 are MNHEY and SMNVEV (reference sequence). The ends were cut back, 0 bases at V and 0 bases at J, with 11 bases in the middle. As DNA, the CDR3 is TGTGCCAGCAGTTTATCCGCCAGGCCAGCTAACTATGGCTACACCTTC. This sequence encodes CASSLSARPANYGYTF.

This clone came up a few times. The V call is TRBV28, the J call TRBJ1-1, with D unclear. Trimming pared 5 bases from V and 0 bases from J, leaving 13 bases between. This CDR3 region has 15 residues. Germline V gene sequence: CDR1 MDHEN, CDR2 SYDVKM. The CDR3 is CASSPHGSMNTEAFF. Here the CDR3 DNA reads TGTGCCAGCAGTCCACACGGTAGCATGAACACTGAAGCTTTCTTT. The full variable domain, completed using reference TRBV28 and TRBJ1-1, is DVKVTQSSRYLVKRTGEKVFLECVQDMDHENMFWYRQDPGLGLRLIYFSYDVKMKEKGDIPEGYSVSREKKERFSLILESASTNQTSMYLCASSPHGSMNTEAFFGQGTRLTVV.

The V and J genes are TRBV10-3 and TRBJ2-2; D is undetermined. The CDR3 sequence is 19 residues long. Germline lookup yields CDR1 ENHRY and CDR2 SYGVKD. The ends were cut back, 2 bases at V and 1 base at J, with 20 bases in the middle. CDR3 in amino acids: CAISEPQSKGPRNTGELFF. CDR3 sequence (DNA): TGTGCCATCAGTGAGCCACAGTCAAAGGGTCCAAGGAACACCGGGGAGCTGTTTTTT.